The 8 T cell receptor beta chains below were found in one sample sequenced in a study of T cells after yellow fever vaccination. TCRdb passed the 5' RACE reads through MiXCR, listing each CDR3 protein once. The sample holds more than 450,000 distinct CDR3 sequences, roughly 22% seen once. Specimen: PBMCs, collected 21 days after the first yellow fever vaccination. All receptors derive from a man younger than 35 who received the YFV17D yellow fever vaccine.

The chain carries TRBV3-1 and TRBJ1-6; no reliable D call. V dropped 6 bases and J dropped 2 bases, with 8 bases sitting between them. The length of the CDR3 is 14 residues. Germline V gene sequence: CDR1 LGHDT, CDR2 YNNKEL (reference sequence). The chain's CDR3 is CASRGRTYNSPLHF. The CDR3 region has the DNA TGTGCCAGCAGAGGTAGGACCTATAATTCACCCCTCCACTTT. The full variable domain, completed using reference TRBV3-1 and TRBJ1-6, is DTAVSQTPKYLVTQMGNDKSIKCEQNLGHDTMYWYKQDSKKFLKIMFSYNNKELIINETVPNRFSPKSPDKAHLNLHINSLELGDSAVYFCASRGRTYNSPLHFGNGTRLTVT.

The V call is TRBV7-3, the J call TRBJ2-1; 10 positions agree with TRBD1. CDR1 is SGHTA, CDR2 FQGTGA, per germline. The CDR3 sequence is 15 residues long. J lost 7 bases, V lost 6 bases, and 9 bases had no gene match. The CDR3 DNA reads TGTGCCAGCAGGGGGCCGGGGACAGGGGATAATGAGCAGTTCTTC. It is translated as CASRGPGTGDNEQFF.

This clonotype has more than one count but fewer than ten. The rearrangement links TRBV7-8 to TRBJ2-5, with D possibly being TRBD1 (5 bases). The CDR3 totals 15 residues. In germline, CDR1 is SGHVS, CDR2 FQNEAQ. The germline V and J ends were trimmed by 2 bases and 5 bases, with 15 bases remaining between them. CDR3: CASSLQDPPGETQYF. CDR3 bases: TGTGCCAGCAGCTTACAGGATCCTCCAGGGGAGACCCAGTACTTC.

The table lists this clonotype with a few counts. The chain carries TRBV7-8 and TRBJ2-1; 7 bases map to TRBD2. The ends lost 5 bases at V and 0 bases at J; junction bases unmatched: 10. The CDR3 loop spans 17 amino acids. CDR1 and CDR2 from the germline V gene are SGHVS and FQNEAQ. Written as DNA, the CDR3 is TGTGCCAGCAGCCCCTGGGGAGCGGGGACCTCCTACAATGAGCAGTTCTTC. This encodes CASSPWGAGTSYNEQFF.

CDR3 coding DNA: TGTGCCAGCAGACGCGGGACAGGGATCACAGATACGCAGTATTTT. Encoded protein: CASRRGTGITDTQYF. This chain joins TRBV5-6 and TRBJ2-3, with 9 bases that match TRBD1. The V gene end was trimmed by 5 bases and the J gene end by 2 bases; junction bases not matched to a gene: 6. CDR3 size: 15 residues. CDR1 is SGHDT, CDR2 YYEEEE, per germline. The complete variable domain, with remaining parts taken from reference TRBV5-6 and TRBJ2-3, reads DAGVTQSPTHLIKTRGQQVTLRCSPKSGHDTVSWYQQALGQGPQFIFQYYEEEERQRGNFPDRFSGHQFPNYSSELNVNALLLGDSALYLCASRRGTGITDTQYFGPGTRLTVL.

V gene TRBV29-1 combines with J gene TRBJ2-5, with D possibly called TRBD1 or TRBD2 (5 bases each). Trimming removed 3 bases at V and 4 bases at J, with 15 bases between. Germline V gene data show CDR1 as SQVTM and CDR2 as ANQGSEA. The CDR3 has 14 residues. The CDR3 DNA sequence: TGCAGCGTTGATTTGGACCGGGGCCGAGAGACCCAGTACTTC. As protein: CSVDLDRGRETQYF.

This clonotype has ten or more counts. The chain recombines TRBV6-1 with TRBJ1-5; 9 bases are a match to TRBD1. Germline assignment: CDR1 MNHNS and CDR2 SASEGT. Trimming took 5 bases from V and 5 from J; bases not matched to a gene: 4. The CDR3 is 14 amino acids. This chain's CDR3 is CASSRDRAYQPQHF. CDR3 nucleotide sequence: TGTGCCAGCAGTCGGGACAGGGCTTATCAGCCCCAGCATTTT.

The chain carries TRBV7-2 and TRBJ1-1, with D perhaps TRBD1 (6 bases). The germline V gene has CDR1 SGHTA and CDR2 FQGNSA. V was trimmed by 5 bases and J by 5 bases, leaving 12 bases between them. The CDR3 sequence is 13 residues long. CDR3 in DNA: TGTGCCAGCAGCACAACAGGGAAGACTGAAGCTTTCTTT. It yields the protein CASSTTGKTEAFF.